Listed below are T cell receptor beta chains from one sample, sequenced in a study of early T cells in non-severe SARS-CoV-2 infection. A single record per CDR3 protein comes from TCRdb applying MiXCR to the 5' RACE reads. The sample records around 83,000 distinct CDR3 sequences, over 9.5% being singletons. The material sequenced was whole blood, taken at baseline. The receptors were sampled from an adult who was a healthcare worker with PCR-confirmed SARS-CoV-2 infection or an uninfected control (not recorded which). The CDR3 runs from the conserved cysteine through the conserved F or W. D genes are given only for firm matches. The size of a clone is reported for some rows only, either as once, few or many, or as a class for expanded clones.

d_gene,j_gene,abundance,v_gene,CDR3aa,CDR3nt
NA,TRBJ2-7,once,TRBV4-1,CASSQTGTNIKLFYEQYF,TGCGCCAGCAGCCAAACAGGGACCAACATTAAGCTATTCTACGAGCAGTACTTC
NA,TRBJ1-6,many,TRBV7-3,CASSLLVSPNSPLHF,TGTGCCAGCAGCTTACTCGTTAGTCCAAATTCACCCCTCCACTTT
NA,TRBJ2-7,NA,TRBV25-1,CASSEYWTYEKYF,TGTGCCAGCAGTGAATATTGGACCTACGAGAAGTACTTC
NA,TRBJ1-4,NA,TRBV6-6,CASSYSTSRNEKLFF,TGTGCCAGCAGTTACTCGACGTCCCGTAATGAAAAACTGTTTTTT
NA,TRBJ2-2,many,TRBV6-2/TRBV6-3,CASHSAGIDTGELFF,TGTGCCAGCCATTCCGCCGGGATAGACACCGGGGAGCTGTTTTTT
NA,TRBJ1-1,few,TRBV5-1,CASSLGGIPNTEAFF,TGCGCCAGCAGCTTGGGGGGCATCCCGAACACTGAAGCTTTCTTT
NA,TRBJ1-1,NA,TRBV12-3/TRBV12-4,CASSSSLLGAFF,TGTGCCAGCAGTTCCAGCCTATTGGGAGCTTTCTTT
TRBD2,TRBJ2-1,NA,TRBV6-2/TRBV6-3,CASSKRPPGLAGAYNEQFF,TGTGCCAGCAGTAAACGCCCGCCGGGACTAGCGGGAGCTTACAATGAGCAGTTCTTC
NA,TRBJ1-4,few,TRBV27,CASSLLGEDEKLFF,TGTGCCAGCAGTTTATTGGGCGAGGATGAAAAACTGTTTTTT
NA,TRBJ2-3,many,TRBV29-1,CSVPGGKVVDTQYF,TGCAGCGTTCCTGGCGGGAAAGTCGTAGATACGCAGTATTTT
NA,TRBJ1-2,NA,TRBV11-2,CASSFESYGYTF,TGTGCCAGCAGCTTCGAGTCCTATGGCTACACCTTC
TRBD1,TRBJ1-2,few,TRBV28,CASRSTGTGYGYTF,TGTGCCAGCAGGTCGACCGGGACAGGCTATGGCTACACCTTC
TRBD1,TRBJ1-6,few,TRBV4-1,CASSRTGVIGSPLHF,TGCGCCAGCAGCCGAACAGGGGTCATAGGTTCACCCCTCCACTTT
NA,TRBJ2-1,few,TRBV21-1,CASSGGVYNEQFF,TGTGCCAGCAGTGGCGGCGTCTACAATGAGCAGTTCTTC
NA,TRBJ1-5,NA,TRBV20-1,CSASQSQVSNQPQHF,TGCAGTGCTAGCCAAAGCCAAGTTAGCAATCAGCCCCAGCATTTT
TRBD2,TRBJ2-7,many,TRBV5-1,CASSDELADRSSPYEQYF,TGCGCCAGCAGCGACGAACTAGCGGACCGCTCGAGCCCCTACGAGCAGTACTTC
NA,TRBJ2-3,few,TRBV20-1,CSASRVGGPDTQYF,TGCAGTGCTTCCCGGGTCGGGGGGCCGGATACGCAGTATTTT
TRBD2,TRBJ2-3,NA,TRBV14,CASSQGLAERSDTQYF,TGTGCCAGCAGCCAAGGACTAGCGGAAAGATCAGATACGCAGTATTTT
TRBD1,TRBJ2-7,NA,TRBV20-1,CSARVTGGSGLFYEQYF,TGCAGTGCTAGAGTTACAGGGGGGTCCGGCCTTTTCTACGAGCAGTACTTC
NA,TRBJ2-2,NA,TRBV20-1,CSVSPNTGELFF,TGCAGTGTGTCACCGAACACCGGGGAGCTGTTTTTT
NA,TRBJ1-1,NA,TRBV29-1,CSSQRGRANTEAFF,TGCAGCAGTCAGAGAGGCAGGGCGAACACTGAAGCTTTCTTT
NA,TRBJ1-4,NA,TRBV20-1,CSARDRAGANEKLFF,TGCAGTGCTAGAGATAGGGCGGGGGCTAATGAAAAACTGTTTTTT
TRBD1,TRBJ1-6,few,TRBV7-3,CASSQGQGRNSPLHF,TGTGCCAGCAGTCAAGGACAGGGGCGTAATTCACCCCTCCACTTT
NA,TRBJ2-7,many,TRBV7-9,CASSQGGLAPLRGEQYF,TGTGCCAGCAGCCAGGGCGGGTTAGCGCCCCTCCGGGGTGAGCAGTACTTC
NA,TRBJ1-5,NA,TRBV5-1,CASSLEGRGGQPQHF,TGCGCCAGCAGCTTGGAAGGCAGGGGCGGTCAGCCCCAGCATTTT
NA,TRBJ2-7,NA,TRBV4-1,CASSQDWGPYEQYF,TGCGCCAGCAGCCAAGATTGGGGTCCCTACGAGCAGTACTTC
NA,TRBJ2-3,many,TRBV5-1,CASSLDPSTDTQYF,TGCGCCAGCAGCTTGGACCCAAGCACAGATACGCAGTATTTT
NA,TRBJ1-3,NA,TRBV7-9,CASRQPTGYLSGNTIYF,TGTGCCAGCAGGCAACCTACAGGTTACCTATCTGGAAACACCATATATTTT
NA,TRBJ2-7,NA,TRBV11-2,CASSLNSRALHEQYF,TGTGCCAGCAGCTTGAACTCCAGGGCTCTCCACGAGCAGTACTTC
TRBD1,TRBJ2-1,few,TRBV29-1,CSVDGDLTGETSSYNEQFF,TGCAGCGTTGATGGAGATCTGACAGGGGAAACTAGCTCCTACAATGAGCAGTTCTTC
NA,TRBJ2-6,many,TRBV5-1,CASSLTALSGANVLTF,TGCGCCAGCAGCTTAACGGCTCTCTCTGGGGCCAACGTCCTGACTTTC
NA,TRBJ2-7,few,TRBV28,CASSPGRQDEQYF,TGTGCCAGCAGTCCGGGACGCCAAGACGAGCAGTACTTC
TRBD2,TRBJ2-1,NA,TRBV6-2/TRBV6-3,CASSTLAGVKNEQFF,TGTGCCAGCAGTACACTAGCGGGAGTTAAGAATGAGCAGTTCTTC
NA,TRBJ1-5,NA,TRBV30,CAWSHPPGNQPQHF,TGTGCCTGGAGCCACCCCCCCGGCAATCAGCCCCAGCATTTT
NA,TRBJ1-1,few,TRBV29-1,CSVLRGGTEAFF,TGCAGCGTTCTGAGGGGGGGCACTGAAGCCTTCTTT
NA,TRBJ1-5,many,TRBV29-1,CSVEVAGNQPQHF,TGCAGCGTTGAAGTTGCCGGCAATCAGCCCCAGCATTTT
NA,TRBJ2-5,many,TRBV11-3,CASSLGQKGLVLETQYF,TGTGCCAGCAGCTTAGGTCAGAAAGGGCTGGTATTAGAGACCCAGTACTTC
TRBD1,TRBJ1-1,many,TRBV2,CASSELQGDEAFF,TGTGCCAGCAGTGAGTTACAGGGGGATGAAGCTTTCTTT
NA,TRBJ1-1,many,TRBV29-1,CSVDRRTEAFF,TGCAGCGTTGATAGGAGGACTGAAGCTTTCTTT
NA,TRBJ1-6,few,TRBV28,CASNQASGRNNSPLHF,TGTGCCAGCAACCAGGCCTCCGGACGGAATAATTCACCCCTCCACTTT
TRBD2,TRBJ2-7,NA,TRBV6-6,CASTHGTSGSEQYF,TGTGCCAGCACCCACGGGACTAGCGGCTCCGAGCAGTACTTC
TRBD1,TRBJ1-2,few,TRBV6-1,CASSLQTGKDYGYTF,TGTGCCAGCAGTCTTCAGACAGGGAAGGACTATGGCTACACCTTC
NA,TRBJ2-1,few,TRBV29-1,CSVKGLAARYNEQFF,TGCAGCGTTAAAGGCCTAGCCGCCCGGTACAATGAGCAGTTCTTC
NA,TRBJ1-2,NA,TRBV18,CASSPPGATRGYTF,TGTGCCAGCTCACCTCCTGGGGCAACGAGAGGCTACACCTTC
NA,TRBJ2-2,many,TRBV29-1,CSATGFANTGELFF,TGCAGCGCGACAGGTTTCGCGAACACCGGGGAGCTGTTTTTT
NA,TRBJ1-1,NA,TRBV6-1,CASSEAGRNTEVFF,TGTGCCAGCAGTGAAGCGGGCAGGAACACTGAAGTTTTCTTT
NA,TRBJ2-7,many,TRBV6-5,CASSYKVTYEQYF,TGTGCCAGCAGTTATAAAGTTACCTACGAGCAGTACTTC
TRBD2,TRBJ2-5,few,TRBV9,CASSVALAGAFEETQYF,TGTGCCAGCAGCGTAGCTTTAGCGGGGGCATTCGAAGAGACCCAGTACTTC
TRBD2,TRBJ2-5,few,TRBV5-1,CASSLALAGQETQYF,TGCGCCAGCAGCTTAGCACTAGCGGGCCAAGAGACCCAGTACTTC
NA,TRBJ2-3,NA,TRBV5-1,CASSLDSSSTDTQYF,TGCGCCAGCAGCTTGGACTCCTCTAGCACAGATACGCAGTATTTT
TRBD1,TRBJ2-7,NA,TRBV5-1,CASREGQVGSYEQYF,TGCGCCAGCAGGGAGGGACAGGTTGGCTCCTACGAGCAGTACTTC
NA,TRBJ2-2,NA,TRBV18,CASSPLVVAETGELFF,TGTGCCAGCTCACCACTGGTAGTAGCGGAGACCGGGGAGCTGTTTTTT
NA,TRBJ2-1,NA,TRBV18,CASSPALGPGANEQFF,TGTGCCAGCTCACCAGCACTAGGTCCGGGGGCCAATGAGCAGTTCTTC
TRBD2,TRBJ2-1,NA,TRBV5-1,CASSLGASGRVDEQFF,TGCGCCAGCAGCTTGGGTGCTAGCGGGAGAGTCGATGAGCAGTTCTTC
TRBD2,TRBJ2-2,NA,TRBV10-3,CAISESASGTGELFF,TGTGCCATCAGTGAGTCCGCTAGCGGCACCGGGGAGCTGTTTTTT
NA,TRBJ1-1,many,TRBV9,CASSEGGTEAFF,TGTGCCAGCAGCGAAGGGGGCACTGAAGCTTTCTTT
NA,TRBJ2-7,many,TRBV7-6,CASSSGPTYEQYF,TGTGCCAGCAGCTCGGGACCCACCTACGAGCAGTACTTC
NA,TRBJ1-4,many,TRBV6-6,CASSYPIPGRSTNEKLFF,TGTGCCAGCAGTTACCCCATTCCGGGACGATCAACTAATGAAAAACTGTTTTTT
TRBD2,TRBJ2-5,few,TRBV7-7,CASSSRLAGDLVGQETQYF,TGTGCTAGCAGCTCGAGACTAGCGGGGGACCTCGTGGGGCAAGAGACCCAGTACTTC